This T cell receptor (beta chain) was sequenced in a study of blood T cell repertoires in COVID-19. Study-wide context: Acute and convalescent COVID-19 samples came from the United States, Italy and Spain. T cells, B-cell-depleted T cells, or PBMCs supplied cDNA or gDNA.

Authors' methods: The assay estimated nucleated cells by amplifying reference gene primers. Produced via immunoSEQ multiplex PCR; TCRdb's table is partial and in-frame only. That table supplies the V and J calls and clone size; D and trimming were determined from the DNA. The sample has about 75,000 clones; about nine tenths are singletons. Sequencing was performed on peripheral blood. The source of this sequence is a human donor in a cohort sampled during active COVID-19.

The CDR3 DNA is TGTGCCAGCAGCTTAGACGGGACAGGGAATGGCTACACCTTC. This codes for CASSLDGTGNGYTF. The chain has TRBV11-1 and TRBJ1-2; 9 nucleotides line up with TRBD1. Germline V gives CDR1 SGHAT, CDR2 FQDESV (reference sequence). The junction had 3 bases not matched to a gene; V was cut back by 1 base and J by 6 bases. The CDR3 covers 14 residues. The full variable domain, with the rest looked up from reference TRBV11-1 and TRBJ1-2, is EAEVAQSPRYKITEKSQAVAFWCDPISGHATLYWYRQILGQGPELLVQFQDESVVDDSQLPKDRFSAERLKGVDSTLKIQPAELGDSAMYLCASSLDGTGNGYTFGSGTRLTVV.